These 10 T cell receptor beta chains share one sample of origin, sequenced in a study of T cell repertoires in cytomegalovirus infection. TCRdb independently ran MiXCR on the reads; one entry per CDR3 protein. The sample consists of some 220,000 distinct CDR3 sequences, 12% of them appearing once. Sequenced: PBMCs. Receptors originate from a human donor in good health (CMV status not recorded). Some clones in this sample may be carry-over from other donors' samples.

Only a few counts were recorded for this clonotype. The V gene is TRBV20-1, the J gene TRBJ2-7; 7 nucleotides match TRBD2. Unmatched junction bases numbered 9, after V lost 0 bases and J lost 1 base. CDR3 length: 16 amino acids. Germline CDR1 is DFQATT and CDR2 is SNEGSKA (reference sequence). For the CDR3, the DNA is TGCAGTGCTAGAGATAACCACCAGCGGGGTTCCTACGAGCAGTACTTC. As protein: CSARDNHQRGSYEQYF.

This clonotype came up many times. V usage is TRBV7-2 and J usage is TRBJ2-1; TRBD2 matches 7 bases. The V gene end was trimmed by 5 bases and the J gene end by 4 bases; junction bases not matched to a gene: 11. Germline lookup yields CDR1 SGHTA and CDR2 FQGNSA. There are 16 residues in the CDR3. This CDR3 is CASSRSGGSGYNEQFF. In DNA, the CDR3 is TGTGCCAGCAGCCGTTCGGGTGGTAGCGGGTACAATGAGCAGTTCTTC.

This chain uses TRBV11-2 with TRBJ1-5; D not certain. V was clipped by 3 bases and J by 6 bases, with 9 bases between them. This CDR3 spans 13 amino acids. Germline V gives CDR1 SGHAT, CDR2 FQNNGV. This CDR3 reads CASSFGETQPQHF. The CDR3 nucleotides read TGTGCCAGCAGCTTCGGGGAAACTCAGCCCCAGCATTTT.

This clonotype was counted many times. This rearrangement joins TRBV7-3 to TRBJ2-2; 10 nucleotides line up with TRBD2. Germline-derived CDR1 and CDR2 are SGHTA and FQGTGA. The length of the CDR3 is 18 residues. The trim removed 5 bases at V and 1 base at J, leaving 10 bases unmatched. CDR3 in DNA: TGTGCCAGCAGCCCGGTCCCGGGACTAGCGAGGAACACCGGGGAGCTGTTTTTT. It translates to CASSPVPGLARNTGELFF.

This clonotype was seen a handful of times. The rearrangement uses TRBV6-2 or TRBV6-3 and TRBJ2-2; TRBD1 or TRBD2 may be the D gene (5 bases each). This CDR3 spans 14 amino acids. V gave up 4 bases and J gave up 0 bases, with 6 bases separating them. The germline V gene encodes CDR1 MNHEY and CDR2 SVGEGT. In nucleotides, the CDR3 is TGTGCCAGCAGTTGGGACGCGAACACCGGGGAGCTGTTTTTT. It encodes CASSWDANTGELFF.

V usage is TRBV14 and J usage is TRBJ2-7; unclear D gene. Trimming shortened V by 2 bases and J by 5 bases, and 7 bases separated the two germline ends. CDR3 size: 12 residues. Germline V CDR1 and CDR2: SGHDN, FVKESK. This CDR3 reads CASSQLADEQYF. The CDR3 DNA reads as TGTGCCAGCAGCCAATTGGCGGACGAGCAGTACTTC.

At least ten counts were recorded for this clonotype. The chain recombines TRBV7-2 with TRBJ2-7, with TRBD1 matching over 11 bases. V was clipped by 5 bases and J by 4 bases; unmatched bases: 7. CDR3 size: 15 residues. CDR1 and CDR2 (germline): SGHTA, FQGNSA. The CDR3 sequence is CASSPRTGGPYEQYF. CDR3 DNA sequence: TGTGCCAGCAGCCCCCGGACAGGGGGCCCGTACGAGCAGTACTTC.

A few counts support this clonotype. The chain combines TRBV7-2 with TRBJ1-6; D is uncertain. The ends were cut back, 5 bases at V and 6 bases at J, with 11 bases in the middle. The CDR3 runs 14 residues. The V gene's germline CDR1 is SGHTA and CDR2 FQGNSA. The CDR3 bases are TGTGCCAGCAGCCGACATCCTCTTAATTCACCCCTCCACTTT. Translation: CASSRHPLNSPLHF.

This clonotype showed up just a few times. The chain combines TRBV14 with TRBJ2-2; 7 bases are shared with TRBD1. The junction had 6 bases not matched to a gene; V was cut back by 1 base and J by 7 bases. Per germline, CDR1 SGHDN and CDR2 FVKESK. This CDR3 has 15 residues. CDR3 protein: CASSQVTGVVGELFF. In nucleotides, the CDR3 is TGTGCCAGCAGCCAAGTTACAGGGGTAGTCGGGGAGCTGTTTTTT.

The gene calls are TRBV11-3 and TRBJ2-5; no definite D call. The CDR3 totals 13 residues. Germline-derived CDR1 and CDR2 are SGHNT and YENEEA. The V and J ends lost 4 bases and 3 bases respectively, with 9 bases between them. The CDR3 nucleotides are TGTGCCAGCAGCTCACCGACTGAAGAGACCCAGTACTTC. As protein: CASSSPTEETQYF.